The 20 T cell receptor beta chains listed next were all sequenced from one sample in a study of OX40 agonist ivuxolimab in advanced cancers. The repertoire was sequenced with immunoSEQ multiplex PCR; TCRdb's copy has only in-frame clones and lacks some. This table holds approximately 46,000 clones, around 77% found once. Sequences were derived from CD4+ or CD8+ T cells sorted from blood, sampled in a trial of the OX40 agonist ivuxolimab. The receptors were gathered from an adult with an advanced solid tumor such as melanoma, head and neck, liver or kidney cancer.

This chain links TRBV7-3 with TRBJ2-1, with D perhaps matching TRBD2 (6 bases). The CDR3 spans 16 residues. V lost 5 bases and J 0 bases, leaving 14 bases between the germline ends. CDR1 and CDR2 (germline): SGHTA, FQGTGA. CDR3 nucleotides: TGTGCCAGCAGCACCCGGGGTAGCGGCTCCTACAATGAGCAGTTCTTC. This encodes CASSTRGSGSYNEQFF.

The chain links TRBV27 to TRBJ1-2; D unclear. The germline V and J ends were trimmed by 0 bases and 5 bases, with 7 bases remaining between them. The germline gives CDR1 MNHEY, CDR2 SMNVEV (reference sequence). CDR3 size: 13 residues. CDR3 sequence: CASSLSSGYGYTF. CDR3 DNA: TGTGCCAGCAGTTTATCCAGTGGGTATGGCTACACCTTC.

V usage is TRBV27 and J usage is TRBJ2-1; 8 positions agree with TRBD1. The CDR3 consists of 16 residues. V shed 7 bases, J shed 7 bases, and the junction held 15 bases outside the gene matches. Germline V lookup: CDR1 MNHEY, CDR2 SMNVEV (reference sequence). The CDR3 is CASMARGQVGLNEQFF. DNA for the CDR3: TGTGCCAGCATGGCCCGGGGACAGGTTGGGCTTAATGAGCAGTTCTTC.

This clone showed up just once. This chain uses TRBV18 with TRBJ1-2; 8 nucleotides line up with TRBD1. The CDR3 covers 13 residues. Trimming at V came to 3 bases and at J to 8 bases, leaving 5 bases not matched to a gene. Looked up from germline, CDR1 is KGHSH and CDR2 is LQKENI. As DNA, the CDR3 is TGTGCCAGCTCACCTACGACAGGGGACGGCTACACCTTC. Protein sequence: CASSPTTGDGYTF.

The chain joins TRBV6-1 to TRBJ2-7, with D perhaps TRBD1 (5 bases). The V end lost 2 bases, the J end lost 2 bases, and 25 bases lay between the germline ends. Germline CDR1 and CDR2: MNHNS and SASEGT. This CDR3 is built from 19 residues. The CDR3 DNA sequence: TGTGCCAGCAGTGAAACAGGTTTCATGAGGCTGAAGGATCCCTACGAGCAGTACTTC. Residues: CASSETGFMRLKDPYEQYF.

Turning to this clone: Compared with germline, one end of the junction differs, possibly owing to a read error. This chain uses TRBV19 with TRBJ2-2, with a possible D match to TRBD2 (5 bases). Germline CDR1 and CDR2: LNHDA and SQIVND (reference sequence). This CDR3 is built from 12 residues. Here the CDR3 reads CASNIASGELFF. CDR3 sequence (DNA): TGTGCCAGTAATATAGCGTCCGGGGAGCTGTTTTTT.

This chain links TRBV5-1 with TRBJ2-3; D is uncertain. The CDR3 runs 14 residues. The germline V gene encodes CDR1 SGHRS and CDR2 YFSETQ. Trimming removed 0 bases at V and 2 bases at J, with 7 bases between. In nucleotides, the CDR3 is TGCGCCAGCAGCTTGGTGATGACCACAGATACGCAGTATTTT. It yields the protein CASSLVMTTDTQYF.

Here the CDR3 DNA reads TGTGCCAGCAGCCCCGAGGGACTTTCCCAGGGAGATACGCAGTATTTT. Translated, it gives CASSPEGLSQGDTQYF. The genes are TRBV4-2 and TRBJ2-3, with a possible D match to TRBD2 (6 bases). Between the trimmed V and J ends, which lost 4 bases and 5 bases, there was a span of 19 bases. The germline V gene has CDR1 LGHNA and CDR2 YNFKEQ. The CDR3 length is 16 residues.

The chain couples TRBV27 to TRBJ2-5; D unresolved. The germline gives CDR1 MNHEY, CDR2 SMNVEV (reference sequence). Trimming left V 6 bases short and J 1 base short, with 9 bases between. The CDR3 totals 13 residues. For the CDR3, the DNA is TGTGCCAGCAGGCCCCGGGTCCAAGAGACCCAGTACTTC. It encodes CASRPRVQETQYF.

The chain combines TRBV6-5 with TRBJ1-1, with D possibly TRBD1 on 5 matching bases. The CDR3 is 14 amino acids. The V gene lost 0 bases and the J gene lost 4 bases, with 9 bases spanning the gap. Germline V gene data show CDR1 as MNHEY and CDR2 as SVGAGI. The CDR3 DNA is TGTGCCAGCAGTTACTCGGGGGTCATCACTGAAGCTTTCTTT. Its translation: CASSYSGVITEAFF.

For the CDR3, the DNA is TGTGCCAGCAGCTTAGGGCGGTATTTCGACACTGAAGCTTTCTTT. Its translation: CASSLGRYFDTEAFF. The chain has TRBV7-8 and TRBJ1-1; D call uncertain. Looked up from germline, CDR1 is SGHVS and CDR2 is FQNEAQ. Trimming stripped 1 base from V and 3 bases from J, with 12 bases between. The CDR3 length is 15 residues.

This chain joins TRBV7-2 and TRBJ1-2; the D gene is possibly TRBD1 (6 bases). This CDR3 spans 14 amino acids. The V gene's germline CDR1 is SGHTA and CDR2 FQGNSA. Trimming cost V 5 bases and J 7 bases, with 17 bases left between them. The CDR3 region is CASSMQQGPLGYTF. Written as DNA, the CDR3 is TGTGCCAGCAGCATGCAACAGGGTCCCCTTGGCTACACCTTC.

This clone was seen a few times. The genes are TRBV5-1 and TRBJ1-2, with D possibly matching TRBD1 (6 bases). The length of the CDR3 is 15 residues. The V end was cut by 4 bases, the J end by 0 bases, with 13 bases between. Germline CDR1 is SGHRS and CDR2 is YFSETQ. As DNA, the CDR3 is TGCGCCAGCAGCCCGGACAGCACACCTAACTATGGCTACACCTTC. Its protein is CASSPDSTPNYGYTF.

The V gene is TRBV10-3, the J gene TRBJ2-5, with D possibly matching TRBD1 (6 bases). The germline gives CDR1 ENHRY, CDR2 SYGVKD. The V gene lost 3 bases and the J gene lost 5 bases, with 16 bases spanning the gap. The CDR3 runs 15 residues. This CDR3 is CAISEQAGVWETQYF. The CDR3 DNA sequence: TGTGCCATCAGTGAACAGGCAGGGGTGTGGGAGACCCAGTACTTC.

This clone was picked up one time. The rearrangement uses TRBV11-2 and TRBJ2-2; 13 nucleotides agree with TRBD2. CDR3 length: 16 residues. J was trimmed by 7 bases and V by 6 bases; bases with no gene match: 8. Germline V lookup: CDR1 SGHAT, CDR2 FQNNGV. Written as DNA, the CDR3 is TGTGCCAGCAGACGAACTAGCGGGAGGGCCAACGGGGAGCTGTTTTTT. It translates to CASRRTSGRANGELFF. Supplemented by reference TRBV11-2 and TRBJ2-2, the full variable domain reads EAGVAQSPRYKIIEKRQSVAFWCNPISGHATLYWYQQILGQGPKLLIQFQNNGVVDDSQLPKDRFSAERLKGVDSTLKIQPAKLEDSAVYLCASRRTSGRANGELFFGEGSRLTVL.

The rearrangement links TRBV28 to TRBJ1-1; D call uncertain. There are 15 residues in the CDR3. V lost 2 bases and J lost 11, with 21 bases in between. Germline CDR1 and CDR2: MDHEN and SYDVKM. The CDR3 DNA reads TGTGCCAGCAGTTTACCCACGACGAAACCCCCCCGGGCTTTCTTT. Translation: CASSLPTTKPPRAFF.

The genes are TRBV27 and TRBJ2-3; TRBD2 matches at 7 bases. This CDR3 contains 13 residues. Germline V CDR1 and CDR2: MNHEY, SMNVEV (reference sequence). V lost 5 bases, J lost 8 bases, and 7 bases stayed unmatched. CDR3 sequence reads: CASSLAERGTQYF. CDR3 sequence (DNA): TGTGCCAGCAGTCTAGCGGAAAGAGGTACGCAGTATTTT.

The J gene is TRBJ2-5, the V gene TRBV4-1; tentative D call: TRBD1 (5 bases). The V end was cut by 1 base, the J end by 5 bases, with 14 bases between. CDR1 and CDR2 from the germline V gene are MGHRA and YSYEKL. The length of the CDR3 is 15 residues. Here the CDR3 reads CASSQVFTGLETQYF. The CDR3 DNA sequence: TGCGCCAGCAGCCAAGTCTTCACAGGATTGGAGACCCAGTACTTC.

This clone qualifies as medium-sized. The chain couples TRBV27 to TRBJ2-2, with D uncertain. V was cut by 5 bases and J by 6 bases, with 16 bases left in between. Germline CDR1 is MNHEY and CDR2 is SMNVEV (reference sequence). The CDR3 consists of 15 residues. Here the CDR3 reads CASSAMMDIPGELFF. CDR3 nucleotide sequence: TGTGCCAGCAGTGCCATGATGGATATACCCGGGGAGCTGTTTTTT.

The chain employs TRBV30 and TRBJ2-7, with 7 bases matching TRBD2. CDR3 length equals 15 residues. Germline values: CDR1 GTSNPN, CDR2 SVGIG (reference sequence). V shed 0 bases and J 2 bases; nucleotides not matched to a gene: 7. This CDR3 reads CAWSVLSGNPYEQYF. The CDR3 DNA is TGTGCCTGGAGTGTCTTGAGCGGGAATCCCTACGAGCAGTACTTC.